This entry lists 9 T cell receptor beta chains sequenced from one sample in a study of blood T cell repertoires in COVID-19. Here immunoSEQ multiplex PCR was the method, and the copy in TCRdb shows in-frame clones only, minus some. The repertoire includes a few hundred thousand clones, about nine tenths of them detected once, and 0.94% sits in the top ten. The sample taken for sequencing was peripheral blood. The receptors were gathered from a woman aged 35 to 49 who had recovered from COVID-19.

The genes are TRBV3-1 (or the pseudogene TRBV3-2) and TRBJ1-3; TRBD1 might be the D (5 bases). The CDR3 loop spans 15 amino acids. The germline V gene has CDR1 LGHDT and CDR2 YNNKEL (reference sequence). V was pared by 5 bases and J by 0 bases, with 11 bases between. DNA for the CDR3: TGTGCCAGCAGCGCCGTGACAGCCTCTGGAAACACCATATATTTT. This translates into CASSAVTASGNTIYF.

The chain recombines TRBV5-4 with TRBJ2-1; 11 nucleotides match TRBD2. Unmatched junction bases numbered 19, after V lost 4 bases and J lost 10 bases. This CDR3 has 18 amino acids. The V gene's germline CDR1 is SGHNT and CDR2 YYREEE (reference sequence). DNA for the CDR3: TGTGCCAGCAGCGACGAACTCGATAAGGGGTTAGCGGGAGGGGAGCAGTTCTTC. Its translation: CASSDELDKGLAGGEQFF.

This clone was detected a few times. The rearrangement links TRBV7-6 to TRBJ2-2; D is ambiguous. V lost 6 bases and J 7 bases, leaving 15 bases between the germline ends. The CDR3 is 14 amino acids. Germline assignment: CDR1 SGHVS and CDR2 FNYEAQ. Written as DNA, the CDR3 is TGTGCCAGCAGAGCGACCTCCCCTGGCGGGGAGCTGTTTTTT. As protein: CASRATSPGGELFF.

V and J are TRBV7-2 and TRBJ2-1, with TRBD2 matching 9 bases. CDR3 length equals 16 residues. Germline V gene lookup returns CDR1 SGHTA and CDR2 FQGNSA. V gave up 1 base and J gave up 6 bases; unmatched junction bases: 7. The DNA for the CDR3 is TGTGCCAGCAGCTTAGTACTCGCGGGAGGGCCCAATGAGCAGTTCTTC. Its translation is CASSLVLAGGPNEQFF.

The chain combines TRBV5-5 with TRBJ2-3; the D is unclear. V lost 2 bases, J lost 2 bases, and 12 bases lay in between. This CDR3 comprises 15 residues. Germline CDR1 SGHKS, CDR2 YYEKEE (reference sequence). CDR3 coding DNA: TGTGCCAGCAGCTTTGGGCAGGCTCTCACAGATACGCAGTATTTT. Translation gives CASSFGQALTDTQYF.

V gene TRBV29-1 combines with J gene TRBJ2-1, with 9 bases matching TRBD2. Trimming removed 6 bases from V and 1 base from J; junction bases left unmatched: 4. This CDR3 region has 14 residues. The germline V gene has CDR1 SQVTM and CDR2 ANQGSEA. The DNA for the CDR3 is TGCAGCGTCGGGACTAGCTGGTCCTACAATGAGCAGTTCTTC. As protein: CSVGTSWSYNEQFF.

The chain has TRBV11-1 and TRBJ1-2; possibly TRBD1 for D (5 bases). V lost 3 bases and J lost 8, with 10 bases in between. CDR3 length: 12 amino acids. CDR1 and CDR2 (germline): SGHAT, FQDESV (reference sequence). The CDR3, as DNA: TGTGCCAGCAGCTTTACAGGAAACGGCTACACCTTC. Protein product: CASSFTGNGYTF.

The rearrangement links TRBV11-2 to TRBJ2-1; weak D call: TRBD2 (5 bases). This CDR3 spans 14 amino acids. The germline V and J ends were trimmed by 5 bases and 4 bases, with 12 bases remaining between them. Germline V lookup: CDR1 SGHAT, CDR2 FQNNGV. This CDR3 reads CASSTRPGYNEQFF. CDR3 nucleotides: TGTGCCAGCAGCACCAGACCGGGATACAATGAGCAGTTCTTC.

This clone was found once. V is TRBV9 and J is TRBJ1-2; D perhaps matches TRBD1 (6 bases). This CDR3 comprises 14 residues. The ends were cut back, 0 bases at V and 10 bases at J, with 16 bases in the middle. Per the germline V gene, CDR1 is SGDLS and CDR2 is YYNGEE. CDR3 region: CASSVVGQNNYYTF. The CDR3 bases are TGTGCCAGCAGCGTAGTGGGACAAAATAATTACTACACCTTC.